This T cell receptor (beta chain) is from a study of T cell repertoires in cytomegalovirus infection. Study details: Recently described HLA-C-restricted plus well-studied HLA-B-restricted CMV epitopes were used. Public TCR beta signatures were indicative of both CMV infection and a matching HLA type. Study-level results: Totalled public TCR beta family frequency picked out people who carried CMV plus the relevant HLA. The ex vivo response showed dominance by HLA-C-restricted CMV-specific TCR beta clonotypes.

TCRdb re-called the reads through MiXCR, storing one row per CDR3 protein. The table includes 45,000 to 55,000 distinct CDR3 sequences, about 21% detected once. The CDR3 has 15 amino acids. CDR1 is SEHNR, CDR2 FQNEAQ, per germline (reference sequence). In its sample, this clonotype was seen many times. Its matching antigen is unknown. The junction and the germline gene differ at one end; a read error may be behind it. This sequence originates from a human donor in good health (CMV status not recorded). Some clones in this sample may be carry-over from other donors' samples. This chain connects TRBV7-9 to TRBJ2-1; TRBD1 matches 12 bases. The sample here was CD8+ T cells from cultured PBMCs, taken from culture after CMV antigen stimulation. CDR3 in DNA: TGTGCCAGCTGCTTGGGACAGGGGGCGGACAATGAGCAGTTCTTC. It encodes CASCLGQGADNEQFF.